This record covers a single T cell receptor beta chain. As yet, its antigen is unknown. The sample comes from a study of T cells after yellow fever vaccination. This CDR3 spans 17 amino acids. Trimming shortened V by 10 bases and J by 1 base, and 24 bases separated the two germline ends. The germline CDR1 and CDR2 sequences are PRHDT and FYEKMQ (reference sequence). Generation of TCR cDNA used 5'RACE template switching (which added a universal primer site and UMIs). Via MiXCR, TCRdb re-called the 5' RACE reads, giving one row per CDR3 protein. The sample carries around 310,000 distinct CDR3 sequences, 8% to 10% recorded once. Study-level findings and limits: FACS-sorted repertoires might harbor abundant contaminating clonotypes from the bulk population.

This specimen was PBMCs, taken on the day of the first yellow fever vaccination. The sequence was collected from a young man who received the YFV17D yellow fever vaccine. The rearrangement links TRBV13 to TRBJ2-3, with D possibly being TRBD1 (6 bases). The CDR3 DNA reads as TGTGCCATGAGCCCTGGACAGCCTAGATATCGCACAGATACGCAGTATTTT. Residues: CAMSPGQPRYRTDTQYF.